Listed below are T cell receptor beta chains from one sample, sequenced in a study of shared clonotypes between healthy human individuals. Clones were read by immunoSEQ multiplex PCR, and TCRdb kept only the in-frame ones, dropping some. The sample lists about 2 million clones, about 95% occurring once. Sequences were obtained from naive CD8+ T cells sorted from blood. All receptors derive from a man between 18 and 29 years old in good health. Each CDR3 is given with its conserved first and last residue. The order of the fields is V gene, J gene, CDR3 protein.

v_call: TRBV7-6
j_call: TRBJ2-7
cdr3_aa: CASSLFSVAEQYF

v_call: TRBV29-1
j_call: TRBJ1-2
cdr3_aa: CSVERKGLNYGYTF

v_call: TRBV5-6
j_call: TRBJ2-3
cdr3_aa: CASSPEASGGTDTQYF

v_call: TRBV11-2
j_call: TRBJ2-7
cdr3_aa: CASSPEEDHSYEQYF

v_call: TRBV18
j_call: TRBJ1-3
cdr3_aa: CASSPPWGDSGNTIYF

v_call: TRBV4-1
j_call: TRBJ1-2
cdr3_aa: CASSQVTGNSYGYTF

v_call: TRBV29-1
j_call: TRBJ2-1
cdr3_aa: CSVEDPARGLYNEQFF

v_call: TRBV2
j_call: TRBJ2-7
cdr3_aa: CASSLGWTESSYEQYF

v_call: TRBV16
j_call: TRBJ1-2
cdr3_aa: CASSPRGAGANYGYTF

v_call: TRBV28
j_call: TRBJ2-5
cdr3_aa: CASSLLLQETQYF

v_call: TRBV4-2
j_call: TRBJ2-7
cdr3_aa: CASSQDPTNLYEQYF

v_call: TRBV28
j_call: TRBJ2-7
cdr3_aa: CASSLSLGEQYF

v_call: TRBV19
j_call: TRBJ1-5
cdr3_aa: CASSTGVQISNQPQHF

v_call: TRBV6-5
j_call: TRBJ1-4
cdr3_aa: CASSDGGGAGKLFF

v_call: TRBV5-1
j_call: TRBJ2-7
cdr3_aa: CASSLGAGVAYEQYF

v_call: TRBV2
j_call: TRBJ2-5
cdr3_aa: CASRRGGETQYF

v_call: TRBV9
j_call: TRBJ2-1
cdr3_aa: CASSVAASHEQFF

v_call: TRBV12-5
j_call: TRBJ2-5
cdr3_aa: CASADSGVETQYF

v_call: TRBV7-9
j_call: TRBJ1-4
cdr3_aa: CASSLGPPNEKLFF

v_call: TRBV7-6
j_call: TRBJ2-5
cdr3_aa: CASSLDAGFQETQYF

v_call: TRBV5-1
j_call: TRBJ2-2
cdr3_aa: CASSLSYTGLNTGELFF

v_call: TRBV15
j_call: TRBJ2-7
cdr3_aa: CATSRDGGYEQYF

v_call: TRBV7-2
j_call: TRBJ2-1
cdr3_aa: CASSYSSAGWGNEQFF

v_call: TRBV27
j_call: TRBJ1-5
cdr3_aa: CASSLSGGEGNQPQHF

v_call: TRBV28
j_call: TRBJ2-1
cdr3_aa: CASSNTPRGYNEQFF

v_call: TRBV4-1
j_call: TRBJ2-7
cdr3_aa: CASSLREDRAYEQYF

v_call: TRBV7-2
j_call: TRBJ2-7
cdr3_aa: CASSFPGLAFEQYF

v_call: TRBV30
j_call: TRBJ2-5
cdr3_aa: CAWGPRGGVRETQYF

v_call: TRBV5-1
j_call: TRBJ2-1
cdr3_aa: CASSLTHRGYNEQFF

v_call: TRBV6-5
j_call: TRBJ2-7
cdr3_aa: CASSYLEVPYEQYF

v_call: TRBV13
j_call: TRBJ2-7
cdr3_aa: CASSLAFFPPYEQYF

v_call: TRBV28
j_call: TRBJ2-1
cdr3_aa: CASSSQQGNEQFF

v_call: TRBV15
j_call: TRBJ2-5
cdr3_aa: CATRDIGQETQYF

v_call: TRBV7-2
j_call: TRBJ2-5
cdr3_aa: CASSSRGKETQYF

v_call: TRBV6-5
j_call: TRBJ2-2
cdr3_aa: CASSYSQMNTGELFF